Listed below are T cell receptor beta chains from one sample, sequenced in a study of blood T cell repertoires in COVID-19. Measured with immunoSEQ multiplex PCR; TCRdb has only the in-frame clones, and not every one. Seen here are 210,000 or so clones, more than 70% observed once, and the top ten hold about 2.8%. Source material: peripheral blood. These receptors were obtained from a woman aged 80 or older with active or convalescent COVID-19. The CDR3 runs from the conserved cysteine through the conserved F or W. D genes are given only for firm matches. Only part of the rows carry a size: once, few, many, or a class if the clone is expanded.

TRBD2,.,TRBV5-1,TRBJ2-3,CASSPLGLAGGGKDTQYF,TGCGCCAGCAGCCCCCTGGGACTAGCGGGGGGAGGGAAAGATACGCAGTATTTT
.,.,TRBV6-1,TRBJ2-7,CASSEGRPPYPYEQYF,TGTGCCAGCAGTGAGGGCCGCCCCCCGTACCCCTACGAGCAGTACTTC
.,.,TRBV6-5,TRBJ2-1,CASTATSSSYNEQFF,TGTGCCAGCACCGCCACATCGTCCTCCTACAATGAGCAGTTCTTC
.,.,TRBV5-4,TRBJ1-2,CASSFGGVPNYGYTF,TGTGCCAGCAGCTTCGGGGGGGTCCCTAACTATGGCTACACCTTC
.,.,TRBV10-3,TRBJ1-2,CAISESTFSNYGYTF,TGTGCCATCAGTGAGTCGACTTTTTCCAACTATGGCTACACCTTC
TRBD2,.,TRBV9,TRBJ2-1,CASSVVFAGGHVEQFF,TGTGCCAGCAGCGTAGTCTTTGCGGGGGGGCACGTTGAGCAGTTCTTC
TRBD1,.,TRBV10-3,TRBJ1-1,CAISVQGGNTEAFF,TGTGCCATCAGTGTCCAGGGGGGGAACACTGAAGCTTTCTTT
.,.,TRBV27,TRBJ1-4,CASSLPNEKLFF,TGTGCCAGCAGCCTTCCTAATGAAAAACTGTTTTTT
TRBD2,once,TRBV3-1/TRBV3-2,TRBJ2-7,CASSPSPGGSYEQYF,TGTGCCAGCAGCCCATCCCCGGGGGGCTCCTACGAGCAGTACTTC
.,.,TRBV5-5,TRBJ1-1,CASSVLTEAFF,TGTGCCAGCAGCGTTCTCACTGAAGCTTTCTTT
.,.,TRBV7-2,TRBJ1-1,CASSLALTGTEAFF,TGTGCCAGCAGCTTAGCGTTAACAGGGACTGAAGCTTTCTTT
.,few,TRBV5-6,TRBJ2-6,CASSLSGGIANVLTF,TGTGCCAGCAGCTTGTCCGGGGGAATTGCCAACGTCCTGACTTTC
TRBD1,once,TRBV3-1/TRBV3-2,TRBJ2-5,CASSQEGQGKETQYF,TGTGCCAGCAGCCAAGAGGGACAGGGGAAAGAGACCCAGTACTTC
.,.,TRBV7-9,TRBJ1-2,CASSPNNYGYTF,TGTGCCAGCAGCCCTAATAACTATGGCTACACCTTC
TRBD2,.,TRBV15,TRBJ2-3,CATSRGGLHTDTQYF,TGTGCCACCAGCAGAGGGGGACTACACACAGATACGCAGTATTTT
.,.,TRBV7-6,TRBJ2-7,CASSGAYEQYF,TGTGCCAGCAGCGGAGCTTACGAGCAGTACTTC
TRBD1,.,TRBV7-9,TRBJ1-2,CASSFSTGHGYTF,TGTGCCAGCAGCTTTTCGACAGGGCATGGCTACACCTTC
.,few,TRBV20-1,TRBJ1-2,CSAIGRVGYTF,TGCAGTGCCATCGGCAGGGTTGGCTACACCTTC
TRBD1,.,TRBV7-2,TRBJ2-5,CASSPGTGNQETQYF,TGTGCCAGCAGCCCAGGGACAGGCAATCAAGAGACCCAGTACTTC
TRBD1,.,TRBV5-1,TRBJ1-6,CASSSNGQGSSPLHF,TGCGCCAGCAGCTCCAACGGACAGGGTTCCTCACCCCTCCACTTT
.,once,TRBV28,TRBJ2-7,CASRPPLGRGSDEQYF,TGTGCCAGCAGACCCCCGTTGGGCAGGGGTTCGGACGAGCAGTACTTC
.,.,TRBV10-3,TRBJ2-6,CAISDRDFRRAGANVLTF,TGTGCCATCAGTGATAGGGATTTTCGGCGGGCTGGGGCCAACGTCCTGACTTTC
TRBD2,.,TRBV20-1,TRBJ2-5,CSASRTRSSETQYF,TGCAGTGCTAGTAGGACTAGATCGTCAGAGACCCAGTACTTC
.,.,TRBV29-1,TRBJ1-1,CSAISATEAFF,TGCAGCGCCATTTCTGCGACTGAAGCTTTCTTT
.,.,TRBV5-8,TRBJ1-2,CASSFRGGNGYTF,TGTGCCAGCAGCTTCCGAGGGGGAAATGGCTACACCTTC
TRBD2,.,TRBV7-2,TRBJ2-7,CASSLLAGTVYEQYF,TGTGCCAGCAGCCTACTAGCGGGTACCGTTTACGAGCAGTACTTC
TRBD1,.,TRBV7-7,TRBJ2-3,CASSEGQGSADTQYF,TGTGCCAGCAGCGAAGGACAGGGTAGCGCAGATACGCAGTATTTT
TRBD1,once,TRBV5-6,TRBJ1-2,CASRPYGQGGFGGYTF,TGTGCCAGCAGACCATACGGACAGGGCGGATTTGGTGGCTACACCTTC
.,.,TRBV19,TRBJ2-2,CASSIRLLASSGANTGELFF,TGTGCCAGTAGTATCCGCCTCTTGGCCTCAAGCGGCGCGAACACCGGGGAGCTGTTTTTT
TRBD1,few,TRBV5-5,TRBJ1-4,CASSTDRGRGEKLFF,TGTGCCAGCAGCACGGACAGGGGGCGAGGGGAAAAACTGTTTTTT
TRBD2,.,TRBV4-1,TRBJ2-1,CASSQNLAGGYNEQFF,TGCGCCAGCAGCCAAAATTTGGCGGGAGGCTACAATGAGCAGTTCTTC
TRBD1,.,TRBV5-4,TRBJ1-4,CASSLPGQGLLNEKLFF,TGTGCCAGCAGCCTGCCGGGACAGGGTTTGCTTAATGAAAAACTGTTTTTT
TRBD2,.,TRBV7-9,TRBJ2-7,CASSLPTPGLAVSYEQYF,TGTGCCAGCAGCTTGCCAACCCCGGGACTAGCGGTCTCCTACGAGCAGTACTTC
.,.,TRBV6-6,TRBJ1-2,CASSPMWEGGYTF,TGTGCCAGCAGCCCAATGTGGGAGGGTGGCTACACCTTC
.,.,TRBV2,TRBJ2-5,CASSEAYRGETQYF,TGTGCCAGCAGTGAGGCTTATCGGGGAGAGACCCAGTACTTC
TRBD1,.,TRBV3-1/TRBV3-2,TRBJ1-3,CASSRTGLSSGNTIYF,TGTGCCAGCAGCCGGACAGGACTGAGCTCTGGAAACACCATATATTTT
TRBD2,.,TRBV24-1,TRBJ2-7,CATSDLRTSPYEQYF,TGTGCCACCAGTGATTTGAGGACTAGCCCCTACGAGCAGTACTTC
.,once,TRBV5-5,TRBJ2-3,CASSRSSVDTQYF,TGTGCCAGCAGCCGTTCTAGCGTTGATACGCAGTATTTT
.,once,TRBV6-5,TRBJ1-4,CASNTGVAEKLFF,TGTGCCAGTAACACAGGCGTGGCTGAAAAACTGTTTTTT
TRBD2,.,TRBV4-2,TRBJ2-3,CASSHLRGGTSGTDTQYF,TGTGCCAGCAGCCACCTCCGGGGGGGGACTAGCGGCACAGATACGCAGTATTTT
TRBD1,.,TRBV4-1,TRBJ2-5,CASSPGTEETQYF,TGCGCCAGCAGCCCGGGGACAGAAGAGACCCAGTACTTC
TRBD2,once,TRBV6-2/TRBV6-3,TRBJ2-5,CASSPLAGEETQYF,TGTGCCAGCAGCCCACTAGCGGGGGAAGAGACCCAGTACTTC
TRBD2,.,TRBV7-2,TRBJ2-7,CASSLAVAGGKTYEQYF,TGTGCCAGCAGCTTAGCGGTAGCGGGGGGAAAAACGTACGAGCAGTACTTC
.,.,TRBV28,TRBJ1-5,CASSLDPFWGGNQPQHF,TGTGCCAGCAGTTTAGACCCCTTTTGGGGGGGCAATCAGCCCCAGCATTTT
TRBD2,.,TRBV5-4,TRBJ2-3,CASRRTLAGGSTDTQYF,TGTGCCAGCAGGCGAACCCTAGCGGGGGGGAGCACAGATACGCAGTATTTT
TRBD2,.,TRBV9,TRBJ2-2,CASSVGSGVGSGELFF,TGTGCCAGCAGCGTGGGCAGCGGGGTCGGTTCCGGGGAGCTGTTTTTT
.,.,TRBV12-3/TRBV12-4,TRBJ1-5,CASTRSDQPQHF,TGTGCCAGCACCCGCTCGGATCAGCCCCAGCATTTT
TRBD1,.,TRBV10-3,TRBJ1-3,CAISDRQGSGNTIYF,TGTGCCATCAGCGACCGACAGGGCTCTGGAAACACCATATATTTT
TRBD1,.,TRBV18,TRBJ1-2,CASSPVQGPSANGYTF,TGTGCCAGCTCACCCGTACAGGGGCCTTCCGCCAATGGCTACACCTTC
.,.,TRBV7-2,TRBJ2-1,CASSFLSVEGARFF,TGTGCCAGCAGCTTTCTCTCGGTGGAGGGGGCCAGGTTCTTC
.,.,TRBV7-2,TRBJ2-1,CASSWGGMDEQFF,TGTGCCAGCAGCTGGGGGGGCATGGATGAGCAGTTCTTC
.,.,TRBV9,TRBJ2-2,CASSVAQGRSGELFF,TGTGCCAGCAGCGTAGCGCAGGGTAGATCCGGGGAGCTGTTTTTT